This TCR beta chain originates from a study of T cell repertoires in cytomegalovirus infection. Background on the study: CMV epitopes in the study were HLA-C-restricted (recently identified) and HLA-B-restricted (well studied). An indication of both CMV infection and matching HLA type came from public TCR beta signatures. Whole-study findings and limits: Totalled public TCR beta family frequency picked out people who carried CMV plus the relevant HLA.

This clonotype was recorded many times. Its antigen is unidentified. TCRdb reprocessed the reads via MiXCR and lists one record per CDR3 protein. The table lists more than 75,000 distinct CDR3 sequences, approximately 32% of them singletons, with approximately 71% in the top ten. The CDR3 spans 13 residues. The germline V gene has CDR1 SGHTA and CDR2 FQGTGA. V shed 5 bases and J shed 6 bases, with 12 bases lying between them. Sequenced material: CD8+ T cells from cultured PBMCs, taken from culture after CMV antigen stimulation. The rearrangement joins TRBV7-3 to TRBJ2-3; D gene unclear. This receptor was identified in a human donor in good health (CMV status not recorded). Some clones in this sample may be carry-over from other donors' samples. The CDR3 region has the DNA TGTGCCAGCAGCCCCACCTCTGGGGATACGCAGTATTTT. Translation gives CASSPTSGDTQYF.